This TCR beta chain was sequenced for a study of T-cell reconstitution after alpha-beta-depleted transplantation in children. Study-wide points: Alpha-beta T cells present about two months after transplant were reported to originate from several hundred expanded graft clones. Newly made T cells mostly supplied T-cell counts and diversity one year after transplant.

This clonotype was counted a few times. Its antigen is unknown. Using unique molecular identifiers, the investigators prepared the TCRbeta library. MiXCR was run by TCRdb on the PCR reads, yielding one entry per CDR3 protein. Seen here are around 270,000 distinct CDR3 sequences, over 7.5% observed once, and the top ten hold 8.5% to 9.5%. The CDR3 has 16 residues. Per the germline V gene, CDR1 is MGHRA and CDR2 is YSYEKL. Trimming cost V 3 bases and J 2 bases; bases outside gene matches: 9. The chain is built from TRBV4-1 and TRBJ2-7, with 8 bases matching TRBD2. This material consisted of peripheral blood, taken 360 days after TCRalphabeta/CD19-depleted stem cell transplant. This TCR came from a female patient aged 2-10 years who had a stem cell transplant for Fanconi anemia, so the T cells may come from the graft donor. CDR3 sequence reads: CASSQRGSGIAYEQYF. DNA of the CDR3: TGCGCCAGCAGCCAGCGCGGTAGCGGGATAGCCTACGAGCAGTACTTC.